The 17 T cell receptor beta chains in this list originate from one sample, sequenced in a study of regulatory T cells in long-lasting Graves disease. Arm-PCR of CDR3 regions with iRepertoire HTBI primers generated TCR beta libraries. Each CDR3 protein is one row after TCRdb ran MiXCR on the multiplex PCR reads. This sample has about 470,000 distinct CDR3 sequences; 20% to 25% occur once, and the top ten carry about 6.6%. Stated time point: persistent/refractory GD, antithyroid drugs over 5 years with positive TRAb. With RNA extracted from PBMCs as input, the TCR library was made. The sequenced sample was peripheral blood mononuclear cells (PBMCs), obtained when the disease was refractory, from a patient treated with antithyroid drugs. The source of these receptors is a female donor with Graves disease.

The chain has TRBV6-2 or TRBV6-3 and TRBJ2-5; the match to TRBD2 covers 8 bases. In germline, CDR1 is MNHEY, CDR2 SVGEGT. J lost 5 bases, V lost 5 bases, and 4 bases had no gene match. The CDR3 has 13 amino acids. CDR3 in amino acids: CASSPTSVETQYF. Written as DNA, the CDR3 is TGTGCCAGCAGTCCGACTAGCGTGGAGACCCAGTACTTC.

This clonotype was observed at least ten times. The rearrangement uses TRBV11-2 and TRBJ2-7, with TRBD2 identical over 9 bases. Germline-derived CDR1 and CDR2 are SGHAT and FQNNGV. There are 18 residues in the CDR3. V lost 8 bases and J lost 2; bases outside the gene matches: 19. The CDR3 loop reads CASAPGESLAGSPYEQYF. The CDR3 DNA sequence: TGTGCCAGCGCCCCAGGGGAATCCCTAGCGGGGTCTCCCTACGAGCAGTACTTC.

This clonotype was found many times. The chain recombines TRBV5-5 with TRBJ1-2; D is unclear. The CDR3 covers 14 residues. V lost 2 bases to trimming and J lost 4 bases, with 12 bases between them. Germline V gene lookup returns CDR1 SGHKS and CDR2 YYEKEE (reference sequence). CDR3 amino acids: CASSFRSLAYGYTF. CDR3 sequence (DNA): TGTGCCAGCAGCTTCCGTTCGTTAGCCTATGGCTACACCTTC.

This clonotype was recorded a few times. The chain carries TRBV7-9 and TRBJ2-5; D unclear. CDR3 length equals 14 residues. The ends were cut back, 4 bases at V and 0 bases at J, with 9 bases in the middle. Germline loops: CDR1 SEHNR, CDR2 FQNEAQ (reference sequence). The CDR3 nucleotides read TGTGCCAGCAGCTCTAAATTGTACCAAGAGACCCAGTACTTC. It encodes CASSSKLYQETQYF.

This clonotype was counted between two and nine times. The CDR3 nucleotides read TGTGCCAGCAGCCTTTGGAGGGTTAACAATGAGCAGTTCTTC. This gives the protein CASSLWRVNNEQFF. The chain recombines TRBV11-2 with TRBJ2-1; possibly TRBD2 for D (6 bases). Germline V gives CDR1 SGHAT, CDR2 FQNNGV. This CDR3 comprises 14 residues. Trimming pared 5 bases from V and 5 bases from J, leaving 13 bases between.

V usage is TRBV7-9 and J usage is TRBJ2-1; D may be TRBD1 (6 bases). Germline CDR1 SEHNR, CDR2 FQNEAQ (reference sequence). Trimming pared 4 bases from V and 6 bases from J, leaving 7 bases between. This CDR3 has 12 amino acids. The CDR3 region is CASSWDINEQFF. The CDR3 DNA follows: TGTGCCAGCAGCTGGGACATCAATGAGCAGTTCTTC.

For this clonotype: A read error may explain this, as a much larger clone is one base away. J is TRBJ1-2 and V is TRBV2; 7 positions match TRBD1. The length of the CDR3 is 13 residues. The ends lost 3 bases at V and 4 bases at J; junction bases unmatched: 2. Germline V CDR1 and CDR2: SNHLY, FYNNEI. CDR3 in amino acids: CASSETGTYGYTF. The CDR3 DNA reads as TGTGCCAGCAGTGAGACAGGGACCTATGGCTACACCTTC.

This clonotype was seen only a few times. CDR3 loop: CSVVPDRLTYEQYF. The CDR3 bases are TGCAGCGTTGTTCCGGACAGGTTAACCTACGAGCAGTACTTC. The chain has TRBV29-1 and TRBJ2-7, with TRBD1 matching 7 bases. V lost 4 bases and J lost 2; bases outside the gene matches: 8. Germline values: CDR1 SQVTM, CDR2 ANQGSEA. The CDR3 totals 14 residues.

V gene TRBV7-9 combines with J gene TRBJ2-1; D might be TRBD2 (6 bases). The CDR3 length is 14 residues. The V gene lost 5 bases and the J gene lost 4 bases, with 12 bases spanning the gap. CDR1 is SEHNR and CDR2 is FQNEAQ in the germline V gene (reference sequence). CDR3 sequence: CASSADYFYNEQFF. For the CDR3, the DNA is TGTGCCAGCAGCGCGGACTATTTTTACAATGAGCAGTTCTTC.

This rearrangement joins TRBV28 to TRBJ2-2; D remains unclear. This CDR3 is built from 14 residues. Germline lookup yields CDR1 MDHEN and CDR2 SYDVKM. V lost 3 bases and J lost 3, with 8 bases in between. The CDR3 is CASSLPEYTGELFF. CDR3 nucleotide sequence: TGTGCCAGCAGTTTGCCGGAATACACCGGGGAGCTGTTTTTT.

This clonotype appeared a few times. The gene calls are TRBV11-2 and TRBJ2-3, with D possibly matching TRBD2 (5 bases). This CDR3 region has 13 residues. The germline gives CDR1 SGHAT, CDR2 FQNNGV. Trimming cost V 2 bases and J 3 bases, with 6 bases left between them. DNA for the CDR3: TGTGCCAGCAGCTTACGGGAAACAGATACGCAGTATTTT. Translating gives CASSLRETDTQYF.

This clonotype was found a few times. The V call is TRBV4-1, the J call TRBJ2-7, with 8 bases that match TRBD1. Germline values: CDR1 MGHRA, CDR2 YSYEKL. J lost 0 bases, V lost 4 bases, and 5 bases had no gene match. The CDR3 covers 15 residues. The CDR3 reads CASSPQGATSYEQYF. Written as DNA, the CDR3 is TGCGCCAGCAGCCCTCAGGGGGCGACCTCCTACGAGCAGTACTTC.

The V call is TRBV29-1, the J call TRBJ1-1; TRBD1 might be the D (5 bases). The CDR3 spans 11 residues. Deletions cut 4 bases from V and 9 bases from J, with 12 bases between. The germline CDR1 and CDR2 sequences are SQVTM and ANQGSEA. CDR3 DNA: TGCAGCGTTGTGGTGGGGGGGAAAGCTTTCTTT. The encoded protein is CSVVVGGKAFF.

This clonotype was counted only a few times. This chain uses TRBV6-1 with TRBJ2-5, with 8 bases fitting TRBD1. The length of the CDR3 is 13 residues. Germline V gives CDR1 MNHNS, CDR2 SASEGT. This CDR3 reads CTSNPGGFETQYF. CDR3 in DNA: TGTACCTCCAACCCAGGGGGCTTTGAGACCCAGTACTTC.

This clonotype showed up just a few times. The chain carries TRBV28 and TRBJ2-3; the D is unclear. The CDR3 is 13 amino acids. Germline V gives CDR1 MDHEN, CDR2 SYDVKM. The V and J ends lost 6 bases and 3 bases respectively, with 10 bases between them. CDR3 residues: CASRDPGTDTQYF. CDR3 DNA sequence: TGTGCCAGCAGGGACCCTGGAACAGATACGCAGTATTTT.

This clonotype was found a few times. This chain joins TRBV2 and TRBJ2-1, with D tentatively TRBD1 or TRBD2 (6 bases each). This CDR3 has 13 amino acids. The V end lost 8 bases, the J end lost 9 bases, and 17 bases lay between the germline ends. The germline gives CDR1 SNHLY, CDR2 FYNNEI. CDR3 sequence: CASSGQLGGEQFF. CDR3 coding DNA: TGTGCCAGCTCCGGACAGCTCGGGGGTGAGCAGTTCTTC.

The chain carries TRBV20-1 and TRBJ1-5, with a weak D call TRBD1 (5 bases). Trimming took off 6 bases at V and 3 bases at J, with 18 bases between the two ends. Germline V gives CDR1 DFQATT, CDR2 SNEGSKA (reference sequence). This CDR3 comprises 15 residues. The CDR3 spells CSATPGLRNNQPQHF. CDR3 bases: TGCAGTGCCACTCCAGGGTTACGGAACAATCAGCCCCAGCATTTT.